These 8 T cell receptor beta chains were all obtained from the same sample, sequenced in a study of blood T cell repertoires in COVID-19. Data came from immunoSEQ multiplex PCR; TCRdb stores just in-frame clones and leaves some out. The table shows some 270,000 clones, with under 95% occurring only once. Sample: PBMCs or T cells enriched from blood (not recorded which). These receptor sequences come from a man aged 35 to 55 who had been exposed to COVID-19.

The V call is TRBV2, the J call TRBJ2-2, with TRBD2 as a possible D gene (6 bases). The CDR3 is made up of 15 amino acids. Per the germline V gene, CDR1 is SNHLY and CDR2 is FYNNEI. V lost 6 bases, J lost 5 bases, and 16 bases lay in between. CDR3 sequence: CASSEAGGTTGELFF. CDR3 coding DNA: TGTGCCAGCAGCGAGGCCGGCGGGACGACCGGGGAGCTGTTTTTT. Full variable domain (missing parts from reference TRBV2 and TRBJ2-2): EPEVTQTPSHQVTQMGQEVILRCVPISNHLYFYWYRQILGQKVEFLVSFYNNEISEKSEIFDDQFSVERPDGSNFTLKIRSTKLEDSAMYFCASSEAGGTTGELFFGEGSRLTVL.

The V and J genes are TRBV5-4 and TRBJ1-2, with D uncertain. V dropped 4 bases and J dropped 1 base, with 17 bases sitting between them. Germline V gene sequence: CDR1 SGHNT, CDR2 YYREEE (reference sequence). This CDR3 region has 16 residues. For the CDR3, the DNA is TGTGCCAGCAGCAAGGAGGTACTCATCGATAACTATGGCTACACCTTC. Encoded protein: CASSKEVLIDNYGYTF.

The chain is built from TRBV7-3 and TRBJ2-1; 7 nucleotides match TRBD2. Germline CDR1 is SGHTA and CDR2 is FQGTGA. CDR3 length equals 14 residues. With V trimmed by 5 bases and J by 4 bases, 5 bases remained unmatched. The CDR3 reads CASSQTSSYNEQFF. The CDR3 DNA is TGTGCCAGCAGCCAGACTAGCAGTTACAATGAGCAGTTCTTC.

This clone has only a few counts. J is TRBJ1-3 and V is TRBV30, with D possibly matching TRBD1 (6 bases). CDR1 is GTSNPN, CDR2 SVGIG, per germline (reference sequence). Trimming stripped 7 bases from V and 2 bases from J, with 9 bases between. The CDR3 loop spans 12 amino acids. This CDR3 is CALQGAGNTIYF. In DNA form, the CDR3 reads TGTGCCTTACAGGGTGCTGGAAACACCATATATTTT.

The chain has TRBV28 and TRBJ1-5, with a possible D match to TRBD1 (5 bases). Germline V gives CDR1 MDHEN, CDR2 SYDVKM. The CDR3 covers 12 residues. The V end lost 5 bases, the J end lost 7 bases, and 9 bases lay between the germline ends. In DNA form, the CDR3 reads TGTGCCAGCAGTAGGGGCAGCCAGCCCCAGCATTTT. It yields the protein CASSRGSQPQHF.

The chain has TRBV9 and TRBJ1-1, with 8 bases aligning to TRBD1. The CDR3 extends over 14 amino acids. CDR1 SGDLS and CDR2 YYNGEE come from the germline V gene. V lost 0 bases and J lost 6; bases outside the gene matches: 4. The DNA of the CDR3 is TGTGCCAGCAGCGTAGGACAGGGGACGTCTGAAGCTTTCTTT. Protein: CASSVGQGTSEAFF.

This clone appeared once. The CDR3 region has the DNA TGTGCCAGCAGTCCTGGAGGCGGGAGGACCTACGAGCAGTACTTC. It is translated as CASSPGGGRTYEQYF. J is TRBJ2-7 and V is TRBV2, with TRBD2 matching over 8 bases. This CDR3 has 15 residues. CDR1 SNHLY and CDR2 FYNNEI come from the germline V gene. The trim removed 5 bases at V and 2 bases at J, leaving 8 bases unmatched.

A note on this clone: Distinct nucleotide sequences in the sample also encode this CDR3. This rearrangement joins TRBV5-4 to TRBJ2-2, with 7 nucleotides matching TRBD2. CDR1 and CDR2 (germline): SGHNT, YYREEE (reference sequence). The length of the CDR3 is 14 residues. V shed 2 bases and J 5 bases; nucleotides not matched to a gene: 3. The CDR3, as DNA: TGTGCCAGCAGCTTAGCCGGGGGGACCGGGGAGCTGTTTTTT. Its translation: CASSLAGGTGELFF. Filled out from reference TRBV5-4 and TRBJ2-2, the complete variable domain reads ETGVTQSPTHLIKTRGQQVTLRCSSQSGHNTVSWYQQALGQGPQFIFQYYREEENGRGNFPPRFSGLQFPNYSSELNVNALELDDSALYLCASSLAGGTGELFFGEGSRLTVL.